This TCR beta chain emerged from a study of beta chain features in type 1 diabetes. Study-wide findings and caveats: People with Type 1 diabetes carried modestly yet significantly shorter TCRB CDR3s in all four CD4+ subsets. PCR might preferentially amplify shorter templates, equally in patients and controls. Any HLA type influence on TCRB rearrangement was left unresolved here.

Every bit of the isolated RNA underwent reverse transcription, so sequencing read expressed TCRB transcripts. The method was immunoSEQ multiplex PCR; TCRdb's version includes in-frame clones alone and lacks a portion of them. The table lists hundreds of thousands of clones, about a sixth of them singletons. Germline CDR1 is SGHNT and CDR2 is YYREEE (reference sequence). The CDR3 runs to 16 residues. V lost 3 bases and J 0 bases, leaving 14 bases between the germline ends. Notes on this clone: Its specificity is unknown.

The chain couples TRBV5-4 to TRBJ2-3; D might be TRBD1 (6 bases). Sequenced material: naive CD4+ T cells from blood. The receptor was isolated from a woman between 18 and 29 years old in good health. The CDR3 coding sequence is TGTGCCAGCAGCTCGCGGGTAGGGGGAAGCACAGATACGCAGTATTTT. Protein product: CASSSRVGGSTDTQYF.